The next 9 T cell receptor beta chains were all read from a single sample in a study of CD8+CD57+ T cells in acquired aplastic anemia. Template material for TCR beta VDJ and CDR3 profiling consisted of genomic DNA. TCRdb reanalysed the reads using MiXCR and keeps one entry per CDR3 protein. The sample shows roughly 63,000 distinct CDR3 sequences, approximately 51% of them seen only once. The sample consisted of sorted CD4+, CD8+, or CD8+CD57+ T cells (not recorded which) from PBMCs. These receptors all stem from a human donor in good health, serving as a control.

The V call is TRBV29-1, the J call TRBJ1-2, with D maybe TRBD1 (5 bases). The CDR3 has 15 residues. Deletions cut 7 bases from V and 4 bases from J, with 22 bases between. The germline CDR1 and CDR2 sequences are SQVTM and ANQGSEA. CDR3 protein: CSGSGGGDNFYGYTF. In DNA form, the CDR3 reads TGCAGCGGGTCTGGGGGGGGGGATAATTTCTATGGCTACACCTTC. The variable domain in full, completed from reference TRBV29-1 and TRBJ1-2, reads SAVISQKPSRDICQRGTSLTIQCQVDSQVTMMFWYRQQPGQSLTLIATANQGSEATYESGFVIDKFPISRPNLTFSTLTVSNMSPEDSSIYLCSGSGGGDNFYGYTFGSGTRLTVV.

V usage is TRBV5-5 and J usage is TRBJ1-2; D gene ambiguous. The germline gives CDR1 SGHKS, CDR2 YYEKEE (reference sequence). CDR3 size: 15 residues. V was clipped by 2 bases and J by 4 bases, with 15 bases between them. This CDR3 reads CASSFTLRRTYGYTF. CDR3 DNA sequence: TGTGCCAGCAGCTTCACTCTACGACGGACCTATGGCTACACCTTC.

This chain's CDR3 is CATSRDGGAWYEQYF. The DNA of the CDR3 is TGTGCCACCAGCAGAGATGGGGGGGCTTGGTACGAGCAGTACTTC. The chain carries TRBV15 and TRBJ2-7, with D possibly being TRBD2 (7 bases). Germline V gene sequence: CDR1 LNHNV, CDR2 YYDKDF (reference sequence). Trimming stripped 0 bases from V and 4 bases from J, with 13 bases between. This CDR3 comprises 15 residues.

This clonotype was seen repeatedly, ten times or more. The rearrangement joins TRBV18 to TRBJ2-7; D is unclear. Germline assignment: CDR1 KGHSH and CDR2 LQKENI. The CDR3 loop spans 13 amino acids. Trimming removed 6 bases from V and 2 bases from J, with 11 bases in between. The CDR3 is CASSTGSPYEQYF. The CDR3 DNA reads TGTGCCAGCTCCACGGGCAGTCCCTACGAGCAGTACTTC.

CDR3 in DNA: TGTGCCACCTATGGCTACACCTTC. This gives the protein CATYGYTF. V gene TRBV10-3 combines with J gene TRBJ1-2; D remains ambiguous. V was shortened by 10 bases and J by 4 bases, with 1 base between the two germline ends. The CDR3 is made up of 8 amino acids. Germline CDR1 reads ENHRY; CDR2 reads SYGVKD.

This clonotype was seen at least ten times. The genes are TRBV27 and TRBJ2-7, with no clear D. The CDR3 length is 13 residues. V was trimmed by 0 bases and J by 4 bases, leaving 7 bases between them. Germline-derived CDR1 and CDR2 are MNHEY and SMNVEV (reference sequence). The DNA for the CDR3 is TGTGCCAGCAGTTTATCCAGGCTTTACGAGCAGTACTTC. Its protein is CASSLSRLYEQYF.

This clonotype is medium-sized. The V and J genes are TRBV20-1 and TRBJ2-7; D is unresolved. Trimming pared 2 bases from V and 4 bases from J, leaving 9 bases between. The CDR3 has 12 amino acids. Germline values: CDR1 DFQATT, CDR2 SNEGSKA (reference sequence). CDR3: CSARMMGYEQYF. For the CDR3, the DNA is TGCAGTGCTAGAATGATGGGATACGAGCAGTACTTC.

V is TRBV4-1 and J is TRBJ1-1; D remains unclear. Trimming stripped 4 bases from V and 1 base from J, with 7 bases between. The CDR3 length is 13 residues. Germline-derived CDR1 and CDR2 are MGHRA and YSYEKL. CDR3 DNA sequence: TGCGCCAGCAGCCCTGGAGCGAACACTGAAGCTTTCTTT. It codes for CASSPGANTEAFF.

This clonotype was observed at least ten times. The chain has TRBV27 and TRBJ1-1, with D maybe TRBD1 (5 bases). CDR1 and CDR2 from the germline V gene are MNHEY and SMNVEV (reference sequence). This CDR3 has 14 amino acids. V lost 6 bases and J 0 bases, leaving 11 bases between the germline ends. The CDR3 region is CASSLGRMNTEAFF. In nucleotides, the CDR3 is TGTGCCAGCAGCCTGGGACGGATGAACACTGAAGCTTTCTTT.